This entry lists 19 T cell receptor beta chains sequenced from one sample in a study of cytomegalovirus exposure and HLA in healthy donors. Vbeta (60) and Jbeta (13) primers were used in the PCR. Sequenced by immunoSEQ multiplex PCR; TCRdb stores in-frame clones only, minus some. The table lists some 170,000 clones, more than 65% of them singletons, with less than 10% in the top ten. Sequenced input: PBMCs. The origin of the receptors is a man aged 18-30 years in good health and CMV-seropositive.

The chain links TRBV19 to TRBJ1-2; the D is unclear. The germline gives CDR1 LNHDA, CDR2 SQIVND (reference sequence). The CDR3 is 15 residues long. V was trimmed by 1 base and J by 6 bases, leaving 15 bases between them. The CDR3 nucleotides read TGTGCCAGTAGTATAGTACACGGACTTCCCAATGGCTACACCTTC. Its translation is CASSIVHGLPNGYTF.

V gene TRBV5-1 combines with J gene TRBJ2-5; 10 positions agree with TRBD2. V trimming: 4 bases; J trimming: 5 bases; junction bases outside the gene matches: 8. Germline values: CDR1 SGHRS, CDR2 YFSETQ. CDR3 length: 15 residues. The CDR3 is CASSRSSGSGETQYF. Here the CDR3 DNA reads TGCGCCAGCAGCAGGTCTAGCGGGAGTGGGGAGACCCAGTACTTC.

CDR3 in amino acids: CASRGISGPLGGTDTQYF. The CDR3 nucleotides read TGTGCCAGCAGAGGAATAAGCGGGCCTCTGGGGGGCACAGATACGCAGTATTTT. This rearrangement joins TRBV28 to TRBJ2-3, with a weak D call TRBD2 (6 bases). V lost 6 bases and J lost 1, with 23 bases in between. Per germline, CDR1 MDHEN and CDR2 SYDVKM. This CDR3 has 18 amino acids.

The V gene is TRBV6-5, the J gene TRBJ1-4; a weak D match, TRBD1 (6 bases). V lost 0 bases and J 6 bases, leaving 14 bases between the germline ends. Germline values: CDR1 MNHEY, CDR2 SVGAGI. CDR3 length: 16 amino acids. The CDR3 bases are TGTGCCAGCAGTTACTCGTTTGAAGCAGGGGATGAAAAACTGTTTTTT. It is translated as CASSYSFEAGDEKLFF.

The rearrangement links TRBV19 to TRBJ1-5, with D hard to call. The germline V and J ends were trimmed by 6 bases and 3 bases, with 9 bases remaining between them. The CDR3 sequence is 13 residues long. From germline, CDR1 is LNHDA and CDR2 SQIVND (reference sequence). The CDR3 sequence: CASSPQSNQPQHF. The CDR3 region has the DNA TGTGCCAGTAGCCCCCAGTCCAATCAGCCCCAGCATTTT.

The rearrangement links TRBV2 to TRBJ2-7; tentatively, D is TRBD2 (5 bases). CDR3 length equals 17 residues. V shed 2 bases and J shed 3 bases, with 20 bases lying between them. CDR1 is SNHLY, CDR2 FYNNEI, per germline. The CDR3 region has the DNA TGTGCCAGCAGTGAAATCGAGAGGGAGTGGGCCCACTACGAGCAGTACTTC. As protein: CASSEIEREWAHYEQYF.

The rearrangement links TRBV11-2 to TRBJ2-1; TRBD2 is a possible D gene (7 bases). This CDR3 region has 15 residues. CDR1 is SGHAT and CDR2 is FQNNGV in the germline V gene. The ends were cut back, 3 bases at V and 7 bases at J, with 16 bases in the middle. The chain's CDR3 is CASSFSGGAGNEQFF. The CDR3 nucleotides are TGTGCCAGCAGCTTTAGTGGGGGGGCTGGGAATGAGCAGTTCTTC. The whole variable domain, remainder taken from reference TRBV11-2 and TRBJ2-1, is EAGVAQSPRYKIIEKRQSVAFWCNPISGHATLYWYQQILGQGPKLLIQFQNNGVVDDSQLPKDRFSAERLKGVDSTLKIQPAKLEDSAVYLCASSFSGGAGNEQFFGPGTRLTVL.

This clone was observed once. The gene calls are TRBV6-1 and TRBJ2-1, with D possibly matching TRBD2 (5 bases). V dropped 10 bases and J dropped 5 bases, with 15 bases sitting between them. The CDR3 is 13 amino acids. Germline-derived CDR1 and CDR2 are MNHNS and SASEGT. The CDR3 DNA sequence: TGTGCCACCACGAGGGTAAGGGACAATGAGCAGTTCTTC. As protein: CATTRVRDNEQFF.

V and J are TRBV29-1 and TRBJ2-1, with 8 bases aligning to TRBD2. Germline CDR1 SQVTM, CDR2 ANQGSEA. V trimming: 1 base; J trimming: 2 bases; junction bases outside the gene matches: 7. The CDR3 extends over 16 amino acids. As DNA, the CDR3 is TGCAGCGTTGAAGCTCTCGGGGGGGCAGCCTACAATGAGCAGTTCTTC. This sequence encodes CSVEALGGAAYNEQFF.

The chain joins TRBV5-4 to TRBJ2-7; TRBD1 aligns across 9 bases. The CDR3 extends over 15 amino acids. V lost 4 bases to trimming and J lost 2 bases; unmatched junction nucleotides: 7. Germline assignment: CDR1 SGHNT and CDR2 YYREEE (reference sequence). The CDR3 DNA reads as TGTGCCAGCAGCCCGGGACAGGGTTTCGCCTACGAGCAGTACTTC. It codes for CASSPGQGFAYEQYF.

In its sample, this clone was seen once. This sequence joins TRBV5-1 and TRBJ2-1; no clear D. V was pared by 2 bases and J by 6 bases, with 3 bases between. The length of the CDR3 is 11 residues. Germline V gene sequence: CDR1 SGHRS, CDR2 YFSETQ. The CDR3 bases are TGCGCCAGCAGCTTCCTCAATGAGCAGTTCTTC. Its protein is CASSFLNEQFF.

This chain connects TRBV7-8 to TRBJ2-1; 10 nucleotides agree with TRBD1. This CDR3 region has 16 residues. Losses at the gene ends were 3 bases for V and 8 bases for J; bases not matched to a gene: 10. Germline CDR1 and CDR2: SGHVS and FQNEAQ. CDR3 nucleotides: TGTGCCAGCAGCTTTTGGTCCGGGACAGGGGATTATGAGCAGTTCTTC. It codes for CASSFWSGTGDYEQFF.

On this clone itself: The same CDR3 also results from other DNA sequences found in this sample. The rearrangement joins TRBV7-2 to TRBJ2-1, with TRBD1 identical over 7 bases. With 1 base clipped from V and 3 bases from J, the junction kept 3 bases outside the gene matches. The CDR3 has 15 residues. Germline values: CDR1 SGHTA, CDR2 FQGNSA. CDR3 region: CASSLVAGGYNEQFF. The DNA for the CDR3 is TGTGCCAGCAGCTTAGTCGCAGGGGGCTACAATGAGCAGTTCTTC.

This chain joins TRBV27 and TRBJ2-1; 9 positions agree with TRBD2. Unmatched junction bases numbered 1, after V lost 2 bases and J lost 2 bases. CDR1 and CDR2 from the germline V gene are MNHEY and SMNVEV (reference sequence). The CDR3 length is 15 residues. The DNA for the CDR3 is TGTGCCAGCAGTTTAGCTAGCGGGACCTACAATGAGCAGTTCTTC. Residues: CASSLASGTYNEQFF.

The V call is TRBV10-3, the J call TRBJ1-5; TRBD1 agrees at 12 bases. The length of the CDR3 is 15 residues. The germline gives CDR1 ENHRY, CDR2 SYGVKD. V trimming: 6 bases; J trimming: 6 bases; junction bases outside the gene matches: 6. CDR3 sequence (DNA): TGTGCCATCAGCCCGGGACAGGGGGCAGGTCAGCCCCAGCATTTT. As protein: CAISPGQGAGQPQHF.

Concerning this clone: The conserved final phenylalanine or tryptophan is absent from the CDR3, which likely points to a read error. V is TRBV9 and J is TRBJ1-6; 11 bases agree with TRBD1. This CDR3 has 19 amino acids. Germline values: CDR1 SGDLS, CDR2 YYNGEE. V shed 4 bases and J 6 bases; nucleotides not matched to a gene: 15. The CDR3 loop is CASSSNPGQGEVGNSPLHL. The CDR3 coding sequence is TGTGCCAGCAGCTCAAATCCGGGACAGGGGGAGGTTGGTAATTCACCCCTCCACCTT.

This chain uses TRBV7-2 with TRBJ2-5, with TRBD2 identical over 7 bases. This CDR3 contains 17 residues. Germline assignment: CDR1 SGHTA and CDR2 FQGNSA. With V trimmed by 3 bases and J by 3 bases, 13 bases remained unmatched. The CDR3 is CASSFPLGGKWEETQYF. CDR3 in DNA: TGTGCCAGCAGCTTTCCCTTGGGAGGGAAATGGGAAGAGACCCAGTACTTC.

This clone has just one count. J is TRBJ2-6 and V is TRBV10-3, with TRBD1 identical over 8 bases. V was pared by 6 bases and J by 4 bases, with 5 bases of the junction left unmatched. Germline V gives CDR1 ENHRY, CDR2 SYGVKD. This CDR3 contains 15 residues. CDR3 bases: TGTGCCATCAGAGAGACAGGGGCAGGGGCCAACGTCCTGACTTTC. This sequence encodes CAIRETGAGANVLTF.

The chain joins TRBV27 to TRBJ1-2, with 8 bases aligning to TRBD1. This CDR3 is built from 13 residues. With 5 bases clipped from V and 7 bases from J, the junction kept 6 bases outside the gene matches. Germline V lookup: CDR1 MNHEY, CDR2 SMNVEV (reference sequence). CDR3 DNA: TGTGCCAGCAGTACCCGGGACAGGACTGGCTACACCTTC. It yields the protein CASSTRDRTGYTF.